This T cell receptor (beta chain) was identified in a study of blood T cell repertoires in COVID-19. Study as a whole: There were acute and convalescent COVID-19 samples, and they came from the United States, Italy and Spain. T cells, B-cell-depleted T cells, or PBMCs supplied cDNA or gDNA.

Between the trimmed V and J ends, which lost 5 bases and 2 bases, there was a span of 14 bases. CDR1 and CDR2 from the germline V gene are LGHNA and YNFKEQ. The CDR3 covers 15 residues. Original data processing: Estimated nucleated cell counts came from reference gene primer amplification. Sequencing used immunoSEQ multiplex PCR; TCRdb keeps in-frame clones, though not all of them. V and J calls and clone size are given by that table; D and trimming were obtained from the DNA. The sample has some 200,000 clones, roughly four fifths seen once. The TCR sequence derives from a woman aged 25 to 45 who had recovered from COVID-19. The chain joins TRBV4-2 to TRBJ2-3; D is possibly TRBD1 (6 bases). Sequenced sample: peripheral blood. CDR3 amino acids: CASSKDSSATDTQYF. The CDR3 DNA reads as TGTGCCAGCAGCAAGGACAGCTCGGCCACAGATACGCAGTATTTT.